The 21 T cell receptor beta chains presented below share a single source sample, sequenced in a study of early T cells in non-severe SARS-CoV-2 infection. TCRdb independently ran MiXCR on the 5' RACE reads; one entry per CDR3 protein. In the table there are some 98,000 distinct CDR3 sequences, about 10% of which are singletons. The specimen sequenced was whole blood. Receptors were obtained from an adult who was a healthcare worker with PCR-confirmed SARS-CoV-2 infection or an uninfected control (not recorded which).

This clonotype was counted many times. The chain carries TRBV2 and TRBJ2-7; D is ambiguous. Trimming cost V 2 bases and J 2 bases, with 7 bases left between them. This CDR3 is 13 amino acids long. CDR1 is SNHLY and CDR2 is FYNNEI in the germline V gene. CDR3 residues: CASSEPGPYEQYF. The CDR3 DNA is TGTGCCAGCAGTGAACCAGGTCCCTACGAGCAGTACTTC.

This clonotype showed up just a few times. The V and J genes are TRBV4-1 and TRBJ1-5; a possible D gene is TRBD1 (5 bases). V gave up 3 bases and J gave up 4 bases, with 13 bases separating them. The germline V gene encodes CDR1 MGHRA and CDR2 YSYEKL. This CDR3 has 15 residues. CDR3 residues: CASSQGGNSNQPQHF. CDR3 DNA sequence: TGCGCCAGCAGCCAGGGGGGAAACAGTAATCAGCCCCAGCATTTT.

This clonotype was detected many times. This chain connects TRBV27 to TRBJ2-1, with a weak D call TRBD1 (6 bases). The germline V and J ends were trimmed by 0 bases and 6 bases, with 9 bases remaining between them. Germline V gene data show CDR1 as MNHEY and CDR2 as SMNVEV (reference sequence). The CDR3 contains 14 residues. CDR3 amino acids: CASSLSQGSNEQFF. CDR3 DNA: TGTGCCAGCAGTTTATCACAGGGTTCCAATGAGCAGTTCTTC.

In this sample, this clonotype turned up many times. The rearrangement links TRBV19 to TRBJ2-7, with 7 bases that match TRBD1. There are 15 residues in the CDR3. V was clipped by 4 bases and J by 3 bases; unmatched bases: 9. Per the germline V gene, CDR1 is LNHDA and CDR2 is SQIVND (reference sequence). Written as DNA, the CDR3 is TGTGCCAGTAGTAAGGGGGCTACAGATATCTACGAGCAGTACTTC. It specifies CASSKGATDIYEQYF.

The V gene is TRBV2, the J gene TRBJ2-7, with a weak D call TRBD2 (6 bases). The CDR3 runs to 13 residues. Between the trimmed V and J ends, which lost 6 bases and 2 bases, there was a span of 11 bases. The germline CDR1 and CDR2 sequences are SNHLY and FYNNEI. CDR3 in DNA: TGTGCCAGCAGGTTAGCGGAGCCCTACGAGCAGTACTTC. Its translation is CASRLAEPYEQYF.

The chain carries TRBV5-6 and TRBJ2-2; no definite D call. The CDR3 loop spans 12 amino acids. V dropped 4 bases and J dropped 10 bases, with 11 bases sitting between them. The germline gives CDR1 SGHDT, CDR2 YYEEEE. CDR3 protein: CASSIIGTELFF. In DNA, the CDR3 is TGTGCCAGCAGCATTATCGGTACGGAGCTGTTTTTT.

This clonotype was observed at least ten times. This chain uses TRBV27 with TRBJ2-1; D is unresolved. The germline V gene has CDR1 MNHEY and CDR2 SMNVEV (reference sequence). The CDR3 is 15 residues long. The germline V and J ends were trimmed by 3 bases and 7 bases, with 16 bases remaining between them. CDR3 in amino acids: CASSFPSASKNEQFF. Written as DNA, the CDR3 is TGTGCCAGCAGTTTCCCAAGCGCCAGTAAGAATGAGCAGTTCTTC.

This clonotype was detected a few times. The V gene is TRBV6-5, the J gene TRBJ2-7, with D possibly matching TRBD1 (7 bases). Germline assignment: CDR1 MNHEY and CDR2 SVGAGI. V was clipped by 4 bases and J by 2 bases, with 15 bases between them. The CDR3 totals 15 residues. In DNA, the CDR3 is TGTGCCAGCAGTTCAGGGGGGCGCTTAACCTACGAGCAGTACTTC. This gives the protein CASSSGGRLTYEQYF.

This clonotype came up once. CDR3 sequence: CASSLGAGVINEQFF. CDR3 DNA sequence: TGTGCCAGCAGCTTAGGAGCGGGAGTAATCAATGAGCAGTTCTTC. The chain uses TRBV5-6 and TRBJ2-1; 8 bases match TRBD2. The CDR3 sequence is 15 residues long. V dropped 2 bases and J dropped 6; count of bases not matched to a gene: 7. Germline assignment: CDR1 SGHDT and CDR2 YYEEEE.

This clonotype was counted a few times. The chain employs TRBV20-1 and TRBJ1-1; D is unresolved. The CDR3 loop spans 17 amino acids. CDR1 and CDR2 (germline): DFQATT, SNEGSKA (reference sequence). Between the trimmed V and J ends, which lost 2 bases and 1 base, there was a span of 20 bases. Written as DNA, the CDR3 is TGCAGTGCTAGACCTTCGGACGGACTGCTTCCGAACACTGAAGCTTTCTTT. Translating it yields CSARPSDGLLPNTEAFF.

The table lists this clonotype with many counts. This rearrangement joins TRBV4-2 to TRBJ1-2; D remains ambiguous. V lost 3 bases and J lost 4, with 12 bases in between. The CDR3 is made up of 14 amino acids. Looked up from germline, CDR1 is LGHNA and CDR2 is YNFKEQ. The CDR3 loop is CASSQRTDSYGYTF. The CDR3 DNA reads TGTGCCAGCAGCCAGCGGACGGATTCCTATGGCTACACCTTC.

This clonotype was seen only a few times. The chain employs TRBV18 and TRBJ2-3; D gene ambiguous. The CDR3 has 14 amino acids. Trimming cost V 3 bases and J 0 bases, with 7 bases left between them. Germline-derived CDR1 and CDR2 are KGHSH and LQKENI. CDR3 in amino acids: CASSPTASTDTQYF. The CDR3 bases are TGTGCCAGCTCACCTACTGCTAGCACAGATACGCAGTATTTT.

The chain carries TRBV12-3 or TRBV12-4 and TRBJ2-3; 8 bases fit TRBD1. The CDR3 runs to 14 residues. Germline trimming cut 5 bases from V and 3 bases from J; bases unmatched to any gene: 4. In nucleotides, the CDR3 is TGTGCCAGCAGTCCGGACAGGGCAACAGATACGCAGTATTTT. Its protein is CASSPDRATDTQYF.

The CDR3 spells CASRPHSAGTYEQFF. CDR3 nucleotides: TGTGCCAGCAGGCCCCACAGCGCGGGCACCTATGAGCAGTTCTTC. This chain joins TRBV6-4 and TRBJ2-1; possible D gene TRBD2, 5 bases. V lost 6 bases and J lost 8, with 20 bases in between. Looked up from germline, CDR1 is MRHNA and CDR2 is SNTAGT. This CDR3 has 15 residues.

This clonotype was picked up many times. The J gene is TRBJ1-2, the V gene TRBV29-1, with 9 bases identical to TRBD1. Germline CDR1 and CDR2: SQVTM and ANQGSEA. The V segment lost 4 bases and the J segment 8 bases; nucleotides outside the gene matches: 5. CDR3 size: 12 residues. This chain's CDR3 is CSVATGGWGYTF. The CDR3 DNA is TGCAGCGTTGCCACAGGGGGCTGGGGCTACACCTTC.

This clonotype occurred many times. V gene TRBV3-1 combines with J gene TRBJ1-5, with a possible D match to TRBD1 (6 bases). The CDR3 has 16 residues. Germline CDR1 reads LGHDT; CDR2 reads YNNKEL (reference sequence). The V end lost 1 base, the J end lost 0 bases, and 10 bases lay between the germline ends. CDR3 residues: CASSQAGTHSNQPQHF. The CDR3 DNA reads TGTGCCAGCAGCCAAGCTGGGACACATAGCAATCAGCCCCAGCATTTT.

As concerns this clonotype: A much larger clone sits a single nucleotide away, making a read error possible. V and J are TRBV12-3 or TRBV12-4 and TRBJ1-5; a weak D match, TRBD1 (5 bases). This CDR3 is 17 amino acids long. The chain's CDR3 is CASSYGPRVDSNQPQRF. CDR3 nucleotides: TGTGCCAGCAGCTACGGACCCAGGGTTGATAGCAATCAGCCCCAGCGTTTT.

V usage is TRBV6-6 and J usage is TRBJ1-1; no clear D gene. Per germline, CDR1 MNHNY and CDR2 SVGAGI (reference sequence). The V end lost 5 bases, the J end lost 5 bases, and 6 bases lay between the germline ends. The CDR3 consists of 11 residues. The DNA for the CDR3 is TGTGCCAGCAGTGTACGAACTGAAGCTTTCTTT. This codes for CASSVRTEAFF.

This clonotype was detected only a few times. An end of the junction differs from the germline gene, which may be a read error. The rearrangement links TRBV20-1 to TRBJ2-7; no reliable D call. CDR1 DFQATT and CDR2 SNEGSKA come from the germline V gene (reference sequence). This CDR3 has 15 residues. CDR3 DNA: TGCAGTGCTAGAGATTTCGGCAAGCCTTCCTACGAACAGTACTTC. The encoded protein is CSARDFGKPSYEQYF.

This clonotype was seen a few times. A read error may produce the germline difference seen at one junction end. The chain recombines TRBV30 with TRBJ2-7; D is undetermined. CDR3 length: 11 residues. Germline CDR1 GTSNPN, CDR2 SVGIG (reference sequence). The CDR3 region has the DNA TGTGCCTGGAGTGTCTCCTCACGGATCTGCTTC. It is translated as CAWSVSSRICF.

This clonotype appeared many times. This chain connects TRBV19 to TRBJ2-1; TRBD2 aligns across 9 bases. V lost 4 bases and J lost 6; bases outside the gene matches: 7. In germline, CDR1 is LNHDA, CDR2 SQIVND (reference sequence). CDR3 size: 15 residues. The CDR3 here is CASSRAGGYLNEQFF. The CDR3 DNA reads as TGTGCCAGTAGTAGAGCGGGGGGCTACCTCAATGAGCAGTTCTTC.